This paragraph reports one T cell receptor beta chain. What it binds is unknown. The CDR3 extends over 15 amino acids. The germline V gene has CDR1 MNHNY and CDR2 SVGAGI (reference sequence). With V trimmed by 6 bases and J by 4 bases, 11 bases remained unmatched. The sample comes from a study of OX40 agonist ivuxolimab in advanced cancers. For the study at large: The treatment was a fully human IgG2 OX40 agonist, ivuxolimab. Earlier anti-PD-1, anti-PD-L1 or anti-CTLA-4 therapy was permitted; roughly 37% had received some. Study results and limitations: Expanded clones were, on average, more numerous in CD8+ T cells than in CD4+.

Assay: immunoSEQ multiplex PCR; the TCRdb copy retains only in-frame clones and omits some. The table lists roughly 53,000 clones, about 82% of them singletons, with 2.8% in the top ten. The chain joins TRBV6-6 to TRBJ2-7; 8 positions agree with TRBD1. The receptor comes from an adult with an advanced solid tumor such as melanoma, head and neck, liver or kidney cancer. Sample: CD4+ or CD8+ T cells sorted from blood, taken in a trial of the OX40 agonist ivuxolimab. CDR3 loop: CASSHRSGGGYEQYF. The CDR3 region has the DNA TGTGCCAGCAGCCACAGGTCAGGGGGCGGGTACGAGCAGTACTTC.